This T cell receptor (beta chain) was identified during a study of shared clonotypes between healthy human individuals. Findings and caveats of the study: Rarefaction curves obtained for sorted subsets showed sequencing incomplete despite large depth. Only a few donors were included, so the genetic and exposure-history diversity represented was limited. It was expected that sequencing depth would affect clonotype sharing among donors.

Deep was the level at which the assay was run. Clones were read by immunoSEQ multiplex PCR, and TCRdb kept only the in-frame ones, dropping some. The sample carries some 2.1 million clones, roughly 95% recorded once. Notes on this clone: As yet, its antigen is unknown.

The sample was naive CD4+ T cells sorted from blood. Subset defined: CD45RA+ positively selected. The receptor was derived from a man younger than 35 in good health.

The DNA of the CDR3 is TGTGCCAGCAGTTTATGGGGACCCATCAATGAGCAGTTCTTC. Encoded protein: CASSLWGPINEQFF. J is TRBJ2-1 and V is TRBV28, with D perhaps being TRBD1 or TRBD2 (5 bases each). Trimming took 0 bases from V and 6 from J, leaving 9 bases between them. The CDR3 has 14 residues. CDR1 is MDHEN, CDR2 SYDVKM, per germline.